This T cell receptor (beta chain) was documented in a study of T cell repertoires in aging, cancer and after chemotherapy. Notes on the study in general: In each cancer cohort, median generation probability increased across chemotherapy, suggesting thymic output rebounded.

A mixed TRB-A/B primer pool amplified rearranged TRB by multiplex touch-down PCR. MiXCR, run by TCRdb on the multiplex PCR reads, gives a single entry per CDR3 protein. This table holds roughly 12,000 distinct CDR3 sequences, more than 20% found once. In its sample, this clonotype was seen a few times. What it binds is not known. Peripheral blood genomic DNA, not sorted cells or RNA, was the template. This CDR3 comprises 18 residues. Per the germline V gene, CDR1 is SGHTA and CDR2 is FQGTGA. The junction had 5 bases not matched to a gene; V was cut back by 5 bases and J by 0 bases. The source is a human donor in good health. Sequencing was performed on blood. This sequence joins TRBV7-3 and TRBJ2-2; 14 positions agree with TRBD2. The CDR3 is CASSQGLAGASNTGELFF. CDR3 in DNA: TGTGCCAGCAGCCAGGGACTAGCGGGGGCGTCGAACACCGGGGAGCTGTTTTTT.